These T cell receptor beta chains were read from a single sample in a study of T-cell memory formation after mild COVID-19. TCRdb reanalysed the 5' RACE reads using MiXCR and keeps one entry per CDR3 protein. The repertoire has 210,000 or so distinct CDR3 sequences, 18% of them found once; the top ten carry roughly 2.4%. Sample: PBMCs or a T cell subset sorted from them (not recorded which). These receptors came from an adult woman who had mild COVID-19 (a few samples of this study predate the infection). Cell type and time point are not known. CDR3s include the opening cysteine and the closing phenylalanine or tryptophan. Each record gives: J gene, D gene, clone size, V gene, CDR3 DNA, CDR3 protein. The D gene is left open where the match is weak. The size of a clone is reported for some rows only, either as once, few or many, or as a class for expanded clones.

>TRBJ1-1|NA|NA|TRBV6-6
TGTGCCAGCAGTTGGCAGGGATACACTGAAGCTTTCTTT
CASSWQGYTEAFF
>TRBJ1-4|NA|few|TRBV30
TGTGCCTGGAGTGGAACTAATGAAAAACTGTTTTTT
CAWSGTNEKLFF
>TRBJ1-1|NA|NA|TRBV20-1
TGCAGTGCTAACAGGGCGCGTGGCACTGAAGCTTTCTTT
CSANRARGTEAFF
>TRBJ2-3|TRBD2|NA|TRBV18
TGTGCCAGCTCACCACCGACTAGCGGGAGGAGAACAGATACGCAGTATTTT
CASSPPTSGRRTDTQYF
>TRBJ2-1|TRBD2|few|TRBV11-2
TGTGCCAGCAGCTTTACTAGCGGGGCGAACAATGAGCAGTTCTTC
CASSFTSGANNEQFF
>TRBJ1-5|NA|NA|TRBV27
TGTGCCAGCAGTTCCTCTCGTAATCAGCCCCAGCATTTT
CASSSSRNQPQHF
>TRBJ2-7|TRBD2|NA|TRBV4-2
TGTGCCAGCAGCCAAGATCAAGGCGGGAGGAGCAGCTCCTACGAGCAGTACTTC
CASSQDQGGRSSSYEQYF
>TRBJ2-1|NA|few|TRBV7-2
TGTGCCAGCAGTGTAGGGAATCGGTACAATGAGCAGTTCTTC
CASSVGNRYNEQFF
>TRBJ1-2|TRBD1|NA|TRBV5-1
TGCGCCAGCAGCCGAGGCGGACAGGGGGATGGCTACACCTTC
CASSRGGQGDGYTF
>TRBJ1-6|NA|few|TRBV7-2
TGTGCCAGCAGCGAATCGAGTAATTCACCCCTCCACTTT
CASSESSNSPLHF